This T cell receptor (beta chain) stems from a study of T-cell reconstitution after alpha-beta-depleted transplantation in children. The TCRbeta library incorporated unique molecular identifiers. TCRdb ran MiXCR on the PCR reads and lists one entry per CDR3 protein. The data contain 280,000 or so distinct CDR3 sequences, approximately 10% of them singletons. This clonotype came up many times. The CDR3 extends over 12 amino acids. V shed 6 bases and J shed 3 bases, with 12 bases lying between them. Germline values: CDR1 DFQATT, CDR2 SNEGSKA (reference sequence). The specimen was peripheral blood, collected 180 days after TCRalphabeta/CD19-depleted stem cell transplant. The chain carries TRBV20-1 and TRBJ2-7; possibly TRBD2 for D (5 bases). The clonotype comes from a male patient aged 2 to 10 who had a stem cell transplant for chronic granulomatous disease, so the T cells may come from the graft donor. The CDR3 nucleotides are TGCAGTGCCCGCCGGGGTTACTACGAGCAGTACTTC. Its protein is CSARRGYYEQYF.